These T cell receptor beta chains were read from a single sample in a study of T-cell reconstitution after alpha-beta-depleted transplantation in children. A single record per CDR3 protein comes from TCRdb applying MiXCR to the PCR reads. The table shows 500,000 to 650,000 distinct CDR3 sequences, with about an eighth occurring only once. The sample in question was PBMCs, mostly from graft donor cells, obtained 180 days after TCRalphabeta/CD19-depleted stem cell transplant. These receptors all come from a female patient aged 2 to 10 who had a stem cell transplant for aplastic anemia, so the T cells may come from the graft donor. CDR3s include the opening cysteine and the closing phenylalanine or tryptophan. A D gene is named only where the DNA matches it firmly. A clone size is listed for some rows: how often the clone was seen (once, few, many), or a class if it is expanded.

clone_size,d_call,v_call,j_call,cdr3_nt,cdr3_aa
few,.,TRBV6-2/TRBV6-3,TRBJ1-2,TGTGCCAGCAGTTACTCCACCCGGCTCCTTTATGGCTACACCTTC,CASSYSTRLLYGYTF
few,.,TRBV12-3/TRBV12-4,TRBJ1-5,TGTGCCAGCAGTTTGTCGGGGGTCAATCAGCCCCAGCATTTT,CASSLSGVNQPQHF
.,.,TRBV7-9,TRBJ1-3,TGTGCCAGCAGCTTTCAGTCAGGGCACTCTGGAAACACCATATATTTT,CASSFQSGHSGNTIYF
.,.,TRBV9,TRBJ2-3,TGTGCCAGCAGCGTAGGCCCTGGTATGTTCACAGATACGCAGTATTTT,CASSVGPGMFTDTQYF
few,TRBD2,TRBV2,TRBJ2-5,TGTGCCAGCAGTGAAGTCGGCCTAGCGGGAGCCGGAGAGACCCAGTACTTC,CASSEVGLAGAGETQYF
.,.,TRBV29-1,TRBJ1-4,TGCAGCGGTCACACTCCCTACGATGAAAAACTGTTTTTT,CSGHTPYDEKLFF
many,.,TRBV5-5,TRBJ2-3,TGTGCCAGCACCCCATCCCCGGGAGCAACTAGCACAGATACGCAGTATTTT,CASTPSPGATSTDTQYF
.,.,TRBV29-1,TRBJ2-2,TGCAGCGTTGAAGTGAAGGTCGGGGAGCTGTTTTTT,CSVEVKVGELFF
few,TRBD2,TRBV3-1,TRBJ2-1,TGTGCCAGCAGCCAAGATTTACTAGCGGGATGGGAGCAGTTCTTC,CASSQDLLAGWEQFF
few,.,TRBV20-1,TRBJ1-4,TGCAGTGCCCTGAGGGGGGCCACGGGTGAAAAACTGTTTTTT,CSALRGATGEKLFF